The clone carrying this T cell receptor beta chain was counted a few times. The sample comes from a study of blood T cell repertoires in COVID-19. Authors' methods: Reference gene primer amplification gave nucleated cell count estimates. The repertoire was sequenced with immunoSEQ multiplex PCR; TCRdb's copy has only in-frame clones and lacks some. V, J and clone size derive from that table, while D and trimming were established from the DNA sequence. The sample lists roughly 350,000 clones; about 89% were seen once. The CDR3 sequence is 12 residues long. Germline V CDR1 and CDR2: LNHDA, SQIVND (reference sequence). V was shortened by 6 bases and J by 1 base, with 3 bases between the two germline ends.

The rearrangement links TRBV19 to TRBJ2-2; D remains ambiguous. What was sequenced was peripheral blood. The TCR originated in a woman aged 30 to 39 with COVID-19, enrolled during active disease. As DNA, the CDR3 is TGTGCCAGTAGACAGAACACCGGGGAGCTGTTTTTT. The encoded protein is CASRQNTGELFF.